The T cell receptor (beta chain) under discussion was sequenced for a study of metastatic and nonmetastatic thyroid tumors. Looking at the study overall: Patients with malignant and benign thyroid disease provided blood and tumor or nodule tissue, whose repertoires were compared.

Via MiXCR, TCRdb re-called the PCR reads. Here the sample spans approximately 82,000 clones, around 12% being singletons. Germline V gene lookup returns CDR1 MNHNS and CDR2 SASEGT. The CDR3 has 12 amino acids. Thyroid surgery was performed in patients who had received no treatment beforehand. This clone was seen more than once but under ten times. A read error may be the cause here, since a much bigger clone is one base away. The J gene is TRBJ1-3, the V gene TRBV6-1; the D gene is possibly TRBD1 (5 bases). Sequencing used tumor tissue. This receptor was taken from a female donor with papillary thyroid cancer or a benign thyroid nodule (not recorded which). Some clones in this sample may be carry-over from other donors' samples. In nucleotides, the CDR3 is TGTGCCACGGGACGCTCTGGAGACACCATATATTTT. It translates to CATGRSGDTIYF.